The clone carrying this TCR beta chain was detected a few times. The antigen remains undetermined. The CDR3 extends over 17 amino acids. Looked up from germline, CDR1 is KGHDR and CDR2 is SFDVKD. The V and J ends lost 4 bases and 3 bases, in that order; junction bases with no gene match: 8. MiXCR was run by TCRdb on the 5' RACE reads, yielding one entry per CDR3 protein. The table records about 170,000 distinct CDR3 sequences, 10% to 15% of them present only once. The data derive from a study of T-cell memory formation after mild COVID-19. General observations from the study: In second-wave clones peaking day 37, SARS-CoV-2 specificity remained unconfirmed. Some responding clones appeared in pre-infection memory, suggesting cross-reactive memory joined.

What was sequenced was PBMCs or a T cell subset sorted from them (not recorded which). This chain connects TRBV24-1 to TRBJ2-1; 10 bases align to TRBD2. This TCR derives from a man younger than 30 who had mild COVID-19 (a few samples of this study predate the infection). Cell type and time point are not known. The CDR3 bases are TGTGCCACCAGTGAAGGGGGTTGGACTAGCGGCTACAATGAGCAGTTCTTC. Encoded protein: CATSEGGWTSGYNEQFF.